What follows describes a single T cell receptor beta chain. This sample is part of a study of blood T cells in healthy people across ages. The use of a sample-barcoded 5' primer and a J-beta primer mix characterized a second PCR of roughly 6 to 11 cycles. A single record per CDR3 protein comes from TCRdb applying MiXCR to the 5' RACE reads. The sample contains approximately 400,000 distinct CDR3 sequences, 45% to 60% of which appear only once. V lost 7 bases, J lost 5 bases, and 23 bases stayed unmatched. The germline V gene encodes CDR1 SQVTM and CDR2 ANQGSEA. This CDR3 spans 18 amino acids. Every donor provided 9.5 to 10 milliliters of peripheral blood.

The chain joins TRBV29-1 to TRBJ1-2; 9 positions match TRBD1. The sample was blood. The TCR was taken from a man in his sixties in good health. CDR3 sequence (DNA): TGCAGCGCTGCCCAGTTCAGGGACAGGGTAATCGGGCGGTATGGCTACACCTTC. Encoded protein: CSAAQFRDRVIGRYGYTF.